This entry features one TCR beta chain sequence. What it binds is not known. Trimming cost V 3 bases and J 5 bases, with 3 bases left between them. Germline CDR1 and CDR2: SQVTM and ANQGSEA. CDR3 length: 10 residues. The data derive from a study of identical twins. Study-wide results and caveats: Conclusions rested on cross-sectional statistics rather than following the same donors.

TCRdb re-derived calls from the 5' RACE reads in MiXCR, one entry per CDR3 protein. The sample includes 400,000 to 650,000 distinct CDR3 sequences, roughly a fifth seen only once; the top ten take 0.75% to 0.95%. This same sample was also taken into another study, of T cells expressing NK-cell markers.

The chain employs TRBV29-1 and TRBJ2-3, with no clear D. This receptor was taken from a woman under 30 in good health. The sequencing input was CD4+ T cells sorted from blood. CDR3 amino acids: CSVDRDTQYF. The CDR3 nucleotides read TGCAGCGTTGACAGAGATACGCAGTATTTT.